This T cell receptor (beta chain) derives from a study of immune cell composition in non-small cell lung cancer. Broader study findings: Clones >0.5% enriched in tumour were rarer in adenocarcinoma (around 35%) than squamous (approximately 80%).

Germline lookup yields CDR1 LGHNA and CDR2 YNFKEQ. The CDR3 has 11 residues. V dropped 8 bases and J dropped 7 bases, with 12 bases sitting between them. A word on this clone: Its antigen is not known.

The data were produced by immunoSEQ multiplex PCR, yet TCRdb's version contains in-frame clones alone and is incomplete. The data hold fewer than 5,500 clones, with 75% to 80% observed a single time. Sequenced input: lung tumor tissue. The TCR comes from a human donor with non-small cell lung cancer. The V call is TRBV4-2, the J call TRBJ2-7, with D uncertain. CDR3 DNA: TGTGCCAGCGGCCCCCACGGGGAGCAGTACTTC. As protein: CASGPHGEQYF.